The source of this TCR beta chain is a study of blood T cell repertoires in COVID-19. Study at large: COVID-19 samples, acute and convalescent, were from the United States, Italy and Spain.

In the original processing: Counts of nucleated cells, estimated from reference gene primer amplification, were obtained. TCRdb's table, derived via immunoSEQ multiplex PCR, lists solely in-frame clones and lacks some. V, J and clone size were drawn from that table, and D and trimming were deduced from the DNA. The table shows 100,000 to 110,000 clones, with 91% occurring only once. This clonotype was obtained from a man aged 50 to 59 with active COVID-19. The sample comprised peripheral blood.

The CDR3 is CASSLGLENTEAFF. The CDR3 nucleotides read TGTGCCAGCAGCTTGGGCTTAGAGAACACTGAAGCTTTCTTT. The chain carries TRBV5-4 and TRBJ1-1; D uncertain. V was pared by 0 bases and J by 1 base, with 7 bases between. CDR3 length: 14 residues. Per the germline V gene, CDR1 is SGHNT and CDR2 is YYREEE (reference sequence).